This T cell receptor (beta chain) came from a study of Graves' ophthalmopathy and Graves' hyperthyroidism (dated by TCRdb to 2017 to 2018). With respect to the entire study: Hyperthyroidism was considered stable if no progression to ophthalmopathy occurred within 18 months of follow-up. To tell Graves' ophthalmopathy apart from Graves' hyperthyroidism, and to predict which patients would progress to ophthalmopathy, the study relied on TCR beta repertoire signatures. In total, 135 blood samples were TCR-sequenced: approximately 40 ophthalmopathy, some 80 hyperthyroidism and approximately 17 hyperthyroidism-to-ophthalmopathy patients. A discovery set of 95 to 100 patients (approximately 45 ophthalmopathy, about 59 stable hyperthyroidism) was enrolled to explore V-J signatures distinguishing ophthalmopathy from hyperthyroidism. An independent validation cohort comprised 18 hyperthyroidism patients and 15 to 17 patients who later progressed from hyperthyroidism to ophthalmopathy. In over 5 hyperthyroidism patients, the T-cell repertoire of thyroid tissue was compared with the T-cell repertoire of blood. Following sampling, methimazole starting at 30 mg daily was administered to hyperthyroidism patients, and high-dose intravenous methylprednisolone was administered to ophthalmopathy patients.

For repertoire sequencing, TCR beta CDR3 regions were amplified from RNA transcripts. HTBI primers and the Qiagen OneStep RT-PCR kit were used in a first-round RT-PCR, which was followed by a second-round multiplex PCR, size selection and purification. The libraries underwent paired-end sequencing with 100 bp reads on an Illumina HiSeq2000. On the authors' methods: Reads were processed with SOAPnuke, discarding reads with adapters, uncalled bases, mean Phred below 15, or no exact constant-primer or identifier match. COPE v1.2.5 was used to merge high-quality paired reads. Unique nucleotide sequences were defined as clonotypes and aligned to IMGT TRB V, D and J references using MiTCR v1.1. The analysis was limited to V-J combinations with a frequency above 0.0001, which together covered about 99% of the repertoires. For each V-J combination, a TCR clonal expansion and chaos score was defined as F50 clonal expansion divided by the chaos observed in the TCRdist matrix. Welch's t-statistics and random forest were used to narrow the features down to over ten V-J combinations, which were then fed into a naive Bayes classifier. The Morisita-Horn index was used to measure how similar the thyroid and blood repertoires were. The raw public data were reprocessed by TCRdb itself: fastp quality trimming at Q25, MiXCR clonotype calling, in-frame beta chains only. Entries are consolidated by CDR3 protein sequence, retaining the most common genes and DNA. The V and J calls here are based on TCRdb, not the publication. A total of over a million distinct CDR3 sequences appear in this sample, less than 45% of them only once. The leading ten clones occupy around 10% of the sample.

The CDR3 starts with the cysteine, ends with the phenylalanine, and has 16 residues. The retained sequence is limited to the CDR3, 48 bases, with the frame set at the first base. Looking up the germline V gene (reference sequence) yields CDR1 LNHNV and CDR2 YYDKDF. Trimmed from V: 1 base; trimmed from J: 7 bases; junction bases lacking a gene match: 5. This clonotype was detected ten times or more. Its cognate antigen has yet to be identified. It has no much larger one-base neighbor in the sample; base qualities were not kept. Hyperthyroidism patients were newly diagnosed, were aged 18 to 65 years, and had a disease duration under 2 months. Anyone with other autoimmune diseases, uncontrolled infections, pregnancy or lactation was excluded from the study. Diagnosis relied on clinical symptoms, serum thyroxine, TRAb, thyroid ultrasound and orbital computed tomography. Total RNA was extracted with Trizol reagent and quality-checked on an Agilent 2100 Bioanalyzer.

The full study reports these points: Sample size was not predetermined statistically, and investigators were not blinded to group allocation. In validation, the model predicted ophthalmopathy progression with about 71% sensitivity and around 72% specificity; eleven to twelve predicted patients were CT-confirmed with GO in a median of around 6 months. In cross-validation, the 13-signature model distinguished ophthalmopathy from stable hyperthyroidism with more than 85% sensitivity and 81% to 82% specificity, while in the test set the corresponding values were approximately 79% and 70%. Most expanded thyroid clonotypes with a frequency above 0.001 also appeared in blood, which suggests that blood repertoires may reflect the immune response in the thyroid.

Sequencing input: peripheral blood or thyroid tissue (not recorded which). The receptor's source is an adult man with Graves' hyperthyroidism. Recombination joined TRBV15 with TRBJ2-2; 11 central bases correspond to TRBD1. CDR3 sequence: CATSRGGQGAGGELFF. The DNA sequence follows: TGTGCCACCAGCAGAGGTGGACAGGGGGCTGGCGGGGAGCTGTTTTTT.